The present T cell receptor beta chain was sequenced within a study of post-analysis software for immune sequencing data. On the study more broadly: The courses of disease that were included comprised relapsing-remitting, secondary progressive and progressive-relapsing multiple sclerosis.

Of note for this clonotype: Its antigen is still unknown.

Unique molecular identifiers had been added to the TCR beta cDNA libraries. A population of 1 to 10 million T cells gave rise to roughly 0.5 million cDNA molecules. TCRdb re-derived calls from the PCR reads in MiXCR, one entry per CDR3 protein. The sample yields some 800,000 distinct CDR3 sequences, around 45% seen once. The CDR3 runs 14 residues. The germline V gene has CDR1 DFQATT and CDR2 SNEGSKA (reference sequence). Study results and limitations: Significantly lower normalized Chao1 diversity was found in patients with multiple sclerosis relative to controls. Strong co-clustering by F measure was seen for same-batch samples. The study found TRBV5-6, TRBV5-1 and TRBV20-1 among five TRBV segments more frequent in patients than controls.

The source of this sequence is a girl aged 10 to 17 with multiple sclerosis. What was sequenced was blood. The chain couples TRBV20-1 to TRBJ2-4; TRBD2 is a possible D gene (6 bases). The J call is uncertain, as TRBJ2-5 better fits the DNA end. The CDR3 nucleotides read TGCAGTGCTAGGGCCCCCAGCGGGTGGGAGACCCAGTACTTC. Its translation: CSARAPSGWETQYF.